This T cell receptor (beta chain) stems from a study of PD-L1 blockade in urothelial cancer. Time point given: pretreatment peripheral blood. The CDR3 sequence is 14 residues long. The trim removed 2 bases at V and 1 base at J, leaving 2 bases unmatched. Germline assignment: CDR1 KGHSH and CDR2 LQKENI. Assay used: immunoSEQ multiplex PCR; TCRdb lists only in-frame clones, some missing. This table holds tens of thousands of clones, roughly 86% found once. The receptor's source is a man aged 55 to 69 with urothelial cancer. The genes are TRBV18 and TRBJ2-7; 7 positions agree with TRBD1. The material was PBMCs, obtained around atezolizumab (anti-PD-L1) treatment. The CDR3 sequence is CASSPWGQSYEQYF. CDR3 coding DNA: TGTGCCAGCTCACCATGGGGACAGTCCTACGAGCAGTACTTC.